Here is one T cell receptor (beta chain) with its context. Its antigen is not identified. Germline assignment: CDR1 SGHAT and CDR2 FQNNGV. V lost 1 base and J lost 0, with 10 bases in between. This CDR3 has 15 amino acids. This PCR relied on a set of 60 Vbeta primers and 13 Jbeta primers. Only in-frame clones appear in the TCRdb table, and some are missing; sequencing was by immunoSEQ multiplex PCR. The table includes roughly 150,000 clones, less than 65% detected once. The sample originates from a study of cytomegalovirus exposure and HLA in healthy donors. General observations from the study: Later findings reportedly placed an Asian-associated ancestry cluster below the approximately 630-donor mean for N-insertions.

The chain has TRBV11-2 and TRBJ2-7, with D maybe TRBD1 (6 bases). The sequenced sample consisted of PBMCs. The receptor was isolated from a woman aged 25 to 39 in good health and CMV-seropositive. The CDR3 reads CASSLGYRASYEQYF. For the CDR3, the DNA is TGTGCCAGCAGCTTAGGGTACAGGGCCTCCTACGAGCAGTACTTC.